This is a list of T cell receptor beta chains from one sample in a study of CD8+CD57+ T cells in acquired aplastic anemia. MiXCR, run by TCRdb on the reads, gives a single entry per CDR3 protein. The profile shows about 470,000 distinct CDR3 sequences, more than 25% of them singletons. The material sequenced was sorted CD4+, CD8+, or CD8+CD57+ T cells (not recorded which) from PBMCs. The source is a human donor with aplastic anemia. Each CDR3 is given with its conserved first and last residue. The D gene is left open where the match is weak. Part of the rows lack a size; the others show once, few, many or a class for expanded clones.

DNA: TGTGCCAGCAGTGGGACAGGGCAGTCTGGCTACACCTTC
CDR3: CASSGTGQSGYTF
size: once
J: TRBJ1-2
D: TRBD1
length: 13
V: TRBV7-9

DNA: TGTGCCAGCAGTCTCACCGTCCGGGGATTTCGAACAGATACGCAGTATTTT
CDR3: CASSLTVRGFRTDTQYF
size: -
J: TRBJ2-3
D: -
length: 17
V: TRBV2

DNA: TGTGCCAGCAGCCAAGAGTACGAATGGAACAACGAGCAGTACTTC
CDR3: CASSQEYEWNNEQYF
size: few
J: TRBJ2-7
D: -
length: 15
V: TRBV4-2

DNA: TGCGCCAGCAGACCGGCAGGCGCCCGCTACGAGCAGTACTTC
CDR3: CASRPAGARYEQYF
size: -
J: TRBJ2-7
D: -
length: 14
V: TRBV10-1

DNA: TGTGCCAGTAGCAGACAGACTTGGGGTGGCGAGCAGTACTTC
CDR3: CASSRQTWGGEQYF
size: many
J: TRBJ2-7
D: -
length: 14
V: TRBV19

DNA: TGTGCCAGCAGCCTAAGCGGGAGGGCGAACACCGGGGAGCTGCTTTTT
CDR3: CASSLSGRANTGELLF
size: -
J: TRBJ2-2
D: TRBD2
length: 16
V: TRBV9

DNA: TGTGCCTGGGGCCAGGGCCGAGGCGTGAACACTGAAGCTTTCTTT
CDR3: CAWGQGRGVNTEAFF
size: -
J: TRBJ1-1
D: -
length: 15
V: TRBV10-3

DNA: TGTGCCAGCAGCACAACAGGGGGCTACGGTGAGACCCAGTACTTC
CDR3: CASSTTGGYGETQYF
size: many
J: TRBJ2-5
D: TRBD1
length: 15
V: TRBV7-2

DNA: TGTGCCAGATTGGACATTCAAGAGACCCAGTACTTC
CDR3: CARLDIQETQYF
size: few
J: TRBJ2-5
D: -
length: 12
V: TRBV18

DNA: TGTGCCAGCAGTAACACAATGGACATAGCCTACGAGCAGTACTTC
CDR3: CASSNTMDIAYEQYF
size: many
J: TRBJ2-7
D: -
length: 15
V: TRBV6-5

DNA: TGTGCCAGCAGGCCCCTAAGAACCTCTGGAAACACCATATATTTT
CDR3: CASRPLRTSGNTIYF
size: -
J: TRBJ1-3
D: -
length: 15
V: TRBV25-1

DNA: TGCAGCGTAAAATTTAACTTTCGGGACAGGGCCGACGAGCAGTACTTC
CDR3: CSVKFNFRDRADEQYF
size: -
J: TRBJ2-7
D: TRBD1
length: 16
V: TRBV29-1

DNA: TGCAGTGCTAGAGATCGCCGACAAGGGGGGGAGACCCAGTACTTC
CDR3: CSARDRRQGGETQYF
size: few
J: TRBJ2-5
D: -
length: 15
V: TRBV20-1

DNA: TGTGCCATTCGGGACAGGGCCCGTAGCCTCTATGGCTACACCTTC
CDR3: CAIRDRARSLYGYTF
size: -
J: TRBJ1-2
D: TRBD1
length: 15
V: TRBV10-3

DNA: TGTGCCAGCAGACCCAGCGCTGTCTATGGCTACACCTTC
CDR3: CASRPSAVYGYTF
size: -
J: TRBJ1-2
D: -
length: 13
V: TRBV6-1

DNA: TGTGCCAGCAGTGATTTGCTGAAGAACACTGAAGCTTTCTTT
CDR3: CASSDLLKNTEAFF
size: many
J: TRBJ1-1
D: -
length: 14
V: TRBV2

DNA: TGTGCCAGCAGCAAGGACAGGCAGCTCTATGGCTACACCTTC
CDR3: CASSKDRQLYGYTF
size: many
J: TRBJ1-2
D: TRBD1
length: 14
V: TRBV9

DNA: TGTGCCAGCAGCACCCAGGGGAGCGAGCAGTACTTC
CDR3: CASSTQGSEQYF
size: many
J: TRBJ2-7
D: -
length: 12
V: TRBV7-3

DNA: TGTGCCACCAGCAGGCGGCCCTCGAATCAGCCCCAGCATTTT
CDR3: CATSRRPSNQPQHF
size: many
J: TRBJ1-5
D: -
length: 14
V: TRBV15

DNA: TGTGCCAGCAGCTTAGCGCGGGGGTCAGGAAACACCATATATTTT
CDR3: CASSLARGSGNTIYF
size: -
J: TRBJ1-3
D: -
length: 15
V: TRBV7-2

DNA: TGTGCCAGCAGTCTCCAATGGGGCAGACGGCAAGAGACCCAGTACTTC
CDR3: CASSLQWGRRQETQYF
size: few
J: TRBJ2-5
D: -
length: 16
V: TRBV6-5

DNA: TGTGCCAGTAGTATTGCCGGGACTAGCTCCTACGAGCAGTACTTC
CDR3: CASSIAGTSSYEQYF
size: many
J: TRBJ2-7
D: TRBD2
length: 15
V: TRBV19

DNA: TGTGCCAGCAGCTTAGAAGTTGTAAGAGGGGATGGCTACACCTTC
CDR3: CASSLEVVRGDGYTF
size: -
J: TRBJ1-2
D: -
length: 15
V: TRBV11-2

DNA: TGTGCCAGCAGTGAAACCGGGAGACAAGAGACCCAGTACTTC
CDR3: CASSETGRQETQYF
size: many
J: TRBJ2-5
D: -
length: 14
V: TRBV25-1

DNA: TGTGCCAGCAGGAAGGACCAGGGCCGCAATCAGCCCCAGCATTTT
CDR3: CASRKDQGRNQPQHF
size: many
J: TRBJ1-5
D: -
length: 15
V: TRBV2

DNA: TGCAACGCTTTCCTCCGGGACGGATCATTATATGGCTACACCTTC
CDR3: CNAFLRDGSLYGYTF
size: -
J: TRBJ1-2
D: -
length: 15
V: TRBV29-1

DNA: TGCGCCAGCAGTGAGTTCTTGACAGCAAATCAGCCCCAGCATTTT
CDR3: CASSEFLTANQPQHF
size: -
J: TRBJ1-5
D: -
length: 15
V: TRBV10-1

DNA: TGCAGCGTTGTGGGGACAGGGGAGATGGGGACCAAAAACATTCAGTACTTC
CDR3: CSVVGTGEMGTKNIQYF
size: many
J: TRBJ2-4
D: TRBD1
length: 17
V: TRBV29-1

DNA: TGTGCCAGCAGCTTGTTAATTGGACAGCCGAACACTGAAGCTTTCTTT
CDR3: CASSLLIGQPNTEAFF
size: few
J: TRBJ1-1
D: -
length: 16
V: TRBV5-5

DNA: TGTGCCAGCAGCTTCGCGGGAGTGGGGTACGAGCAGTACTTC
CDR3: CASSFAGVGYEQYF
size: -
J: TRBJ2-7
D: TRBD2
length: 14
V: TRBV13

DNA: TGTGCTAGGCGACCGGGACAGGGTATTGTTCGTGTGTCTTCACCCCTCCACTTT
CDR3: CARRPGQGIVRVSSPLHF
size: -
J: TRBJ1-6
D: TRBD1
length: 18
V: TRBV25-1

DNA: TGTGCCATCAACGAGCGGGAGACCCTCGTCTACAATGAGCAGTTCTTC
CDR3: CAINERETLVYNEQFF
size: few
J: TRBJ2-1
D: TRBD2
length: 16
V: TRBV10-3

DNA: TGTGCCAGCAGTGAAAGGGGGGCGGGTAATTCACCCCTCCACTTT
CDR3: CASSERGAGNSPLHF
size: few
J: TRBJ1-6
D: -
length: 15
V: TRBV6-1

DNA: TGTGCCAGCCCCGGGACAGGGGACACTGAAGCTTTCTTT
CDR3: CASPGTGDTEAFF
size: -
J: TRBJ1-1
D: TRBD1
length: 13
V: TRBV7-9

DNA: TGCGCCAGCAGCTTGGTTCCGGGGACGGATACGCAGTATTTT
CDR3: CASSLVPGTDTQYF
size: many
J: TRBJ2-3
D: -
length: 14
V: TRBV5-1

DNA: TGTGCCAGCAGCCATTCTGGACATAATTCACCCCTCCACTTT
CDR3: CASSHSGHNSPLHF
size: many
J: TRBJ1-6
D: -
length: 14
V: TRBV14

DNA: TGTGCCAGCAGCGTAGACAGGGAATTCGGGGAGCTGTTTTTT
CDR3: CASSVDREFGELFF
size: once
J: TRBJ2-2
D: -
length: 14
V: TRBV9

DNA: TGTGCCAGCAGCCAAAACAGGGGGCCTCGCACTGAAGCTTTCTTT
CDR3: CASSQNRGPRTEAFF
size: -
J: TRBJ1-1
D: TRBD1
length: 15
V: TRBV3-1

DNA: TGTGCCACCAGCAGTTACGCCAGGGGTTACTCTGGCTACACCTTC
CDR3: CATSSYARGYSGYTF
size: -
J: TRBJ1-2
D: -
length: 15
V: TRBV15

DNA: TGCGCCAGCAGCCAGGAGTTTAGAAGCGAGCAGTACTTC
CDR3: CASSQEFRSEQYF
size: few
J: TRBJ2-7
D: -
length: 13
V: TRBV5-1

DNA: TGTGCCAGCAGTACCCCCGCGGGTACCGGGGAGCTGTTTTTT
CDR3: CASSTPAGTGELFF
size: -
J: TRBJ2-2
D: -
length: 14
V: TRBV6-2/TRBV6-3

DNA: TGCGCCAGCAGCTGGGGAGACAGAGACTCCTACGAGCAGTACTTC
CDR3: CASSWGDRDSYEQYF
size: many
J: TRBJ2-7
D: -
length: 15
V: TRBV5-1

DNA: TGTGCCAGCAGGAACACAGGGGATCAGCCCCAGCATTTT
CDR3: CASRNTGDQPQHF
size: many
J: TRBJ1-5
D: TRBD1
length: 13
V: TRBV2

DNA: TGCAGTGCTAGCCCGCCGGGGGCGGAGAATCAGCCCCAGCATTTT
CDR3: CSASPPGAENQPQHF
size: -
J: TRBJ1-5
D: -
length: 15
V: TRBV20-1

DNA: TGTGCCAGCAGCGGACCGGGACAGGGTCGGTCACCCCTCCACTTT
CDR3: CASSGPGQGRSPLHF
size: -
J: TRBJ1-6
D: TRBD1
length: 15
V: TRBV2

DNA: TGCAGTGCCCCGGGACAGGGCCACTATGGCTACACCTTC
CDR3: CSAPGQGHYGYTF
size: -
J: TRBJ1-2
D: TRBD1
length: 13
V: TRBV20-1

DNA: TGTGCCAGCAGCTTAGGGCGGGTGAACACCGGGGAGCTGTTTTTT
CDR3: CASSLGRVNTGELFF
size: few
J: TRBJ2-2
D: -
length: 15
V: TRBV13

DNA: TGCAGCTCGACTAGCGCCCAAGAGACCCAGTACTTC
CDR3: CSSTSAQETQYF
size: -
J: TRBJ2-5
D: TRBD2
length: 12
V: TRBV20-1

DNA: TGCAGCGTTAGGTCCGGGACCTACGAGCAGTACTTC
CDR3: CSVRSGTYEQYF
size: few
J: TRBJ2-7
D: -
length: 12
V: TRBV29-1

DNA: TGTGCCAGCAGCTTTGGGGGAGCCCCCTCCTGGGATGGCTACACCTTC
CDR3: CASSFGGAPSWDGYTF
size: -
J: TRBJ1-2
D: -
length: 16
V: TRBV5-5

DNA: TGTGCCAGCAGCACTTCCCCCAACACTGAAGCTTTCTTT
CDR3: CASSTSPNTEAFF
size: few
J: TRBJ1-1
D: -
length: 13
V: TRBV7-2

DNA: TGTGCCAGCTTCGGACAGTACCAAGAGACCCAGTACTTC
CDR3: CASFGQYQETQYF
size: many
J: TRBJ2-5
D: -
length: 13
V: TRBV6-1

DNA: TGTGCCAGCAGTCCAGGACCGGGAAGTGAGGGCTACACCTTC
CDR3: CASSPGPGSEGYTF
size: -
J: TRBJ1-2
D: -
length: 14
V: TRBV27

DNA: TGCAGTGCTAGAGATCAAGGGGGACGGGCCTCCTACGAGCAGTACTTC
CDR3: CSARDQGGRASYEQYF
size: few
J: TRBJ2-7
D: -
length: 16
V: TRBV20-1

DNA: TGCAGTGCTAGAATACCGGGACACCCTTACGAGCAGTACTTC
CDR3: CSARIPGHPYEQYF
size: many
J: TRBJ2-7
D: -
length: 14
V: TRBV20-1

DNA: TGTGCCAGCAGCTTATCGCGTCCAAAAGGGGGCGGGGAGCTGTTTTTT
CDR3: CASSLSRPKGGGELFF
size: few
J: TRBJ2-2
D: -
length: 16
V: TRBV7-2

DNA: TGTGCCAGTATACCTCAGGGCCGTCTTGACGGGGAGCTGTTTTTT
CDR3: CASIPQGRLDGELFF
size: few
J: TRBJ2-2
D: -
length: 15
V: TRBV5-3

DNA: TGCGCCAGCAGCTTGACTCCTGGGACAGACTACGAGCAGTACTTC
CDR3: CASSLTPGTDYEQYF
size: few
J: TRBJ2-7
D: TRBD1
length: 15
V: TRBV5-1

DNA: TGTGCCAGCAGCTTAGAAGCCGAAATCTATGGCTACACCTTC
CDR3: CASSLEAEIYGYTF
size: -
J: TRBJ1-2
D: -
length: 14
V: TRBV7-9